The 20 T cell receptor beta chains below all came from one sample that was sequenced in a study of blood T cell repertoires in COVID-19. Profiled with immunoSEQ multiplex PCR; TCRdb holds only in-frame clones, not every one. The sample has about 92,000 clones; around 67% are singletons. What was sequenced was peripheral blood. These receptors originate from an older woman in a cohort sampled during active or convalescent COVID-19.

This chain uses TRBV28 with TRBJ1-2, with a tentative D call TRBD1 (5 bases). CDR3 size: 16 residues. Germline V gene sequence: CDR1 MDHEN, CDR2 SYDVKM. V shed 2 bases and J shed 4 bases, with 17 bases lying between them. DNA of the CDR3: TGTGCCAGCAGTTTACAACGCCTCGGACATCTCTATGGCTACACCTTC. Translation gives CASSLQRLGHLYGYTF.

The chain combines TRBV28 with TRBJ1-4, with D maybe TRBD1 (6 bases). The CDR3 sequence is 15 residues long. Germline CDR1 MDHEN, CDR2 SYDVKM. Trimming pared 5 bases from V and 8 bases from J, leaving 18 bases between. The CDR3 DNA reads as TGTGCCAGCAGTCGACCAGGGGTGACAGGAGAAAAACTGTTTTTT. Amino acid sequence: CASSRPGVTGEKLFF.

The rearrangement links TRBV18 to TRBJ2-7; 8 positions agree with TRBD1. Germline CDR1 and CDR2: KGHSH and LQKENI. V lost 3 bases and J lost 6; bases outside the gene matches: 4. This CDR3 region has 13 residues. Written as DNA, the CDR3 is TGTGCCAGCTCACCTAGGACAGGGAGCGAGCAGTACTTC. The encoded protein is CASSPRTGSEQYF.

The genes are TRBV3-1 (or the pseudogene TRBV3-2) and TRBJ1-5, with TRBD1 identical over 8 bases. After removal of 0 bases from V and 0 bases from J, the junction contained 10 bases not matched to a gene. The length of the CDR3 is 19 residues. Germline assignment: CDR1 LGHDT and CDR2 YNNKEL (reference sequence). CDR3: CASSQEDRGPGYSNQPQHF. The DNA of the CDR3 is TGTGCCAGCAGCCAAGAAGACAGGGGCCCCGGCTATAGCAATCAGCCCCAGCATTTT.

The V gene is TRBV30, the J gene TRBJ1-6; D is unresolved. Trimming took 3 bases from V and 9 from J, leaving 18 bases between them. Germline CDR1 is GTSNPN and CDR2 is SVGIG (reference sequence). This CDR3 has 15 amino acids. The CDR3 bases are TGTGCCTGGAGGCTAGCTAGGACCCTAACTTCACCCCTCCACTTT. Protein sequence: CAWRLARTLTSPLHF. Based on the CDR3 plus reference TRBV30 and TRBJ1-6, the full variable domain is SQTIHQWPATLVQPVGSPLSLECTVEGTSNPNLYWYRQAAGRGLQLLFYSVGIGQISSEVPQNLSASRPQDRQFILSSKKLLLSDSGFYLCAWRLARTLTSPLHFGNGTRLTVT.

This clone showed up just a few times. This chain connects TRBV3-1 (or the pseudogene TRBV3-2) to TRBJ1-2; 9 nucleotides align to TRBD1. V lost 5 bases to trimming and J lost 8 bases; unmatched junction nucleotides: 6. Germline assignment: CDR1 LGHDT and CDR2 YNNKEL (reference sequence). This CDR3 region has 13 residues. The CDR3 region is CASSVGQGLGYTF. For the CDR3, the DNA is TGTGCCAGCAGCGTGGGACAGGGCTTAGGCTACACCTTC.

This chain links TRBV6-5 with TRBJ1-2; 9 bases line up with TRBD1. Trimming at V came to 6 bases and at J to 3 bases, leaving 5 bases not matched to a gene. CDR3 length: 14 amino acids. The germline V gene has CDR1 MNHEY and CDR2 SVGAGI. The CDR3: CASRAQGADYGYTF. The CDR3 DNA reads TGTGCCAGCAGGGCACAGGGGGCGGACTATGGCTACACCTTC.

This chain uses TRBV3-1 (or the pseudogene TRBV3-2) with TRBJ1-5, with 11 bases fitting TRBD1. Trimming took 0 bases from V and 2 from J; bases not matched to a gene: 9. Germline CDR1 and CDR2: LGHDT and YNNKEL (reference sequence). The CDR3 is 19 residues long. The CDR3 loop reads CASSQDFRTGGAGNQPQHF. The CDR3 DNA follows: TGTGCCAGCAGCCAAGATTTCCGGACAGGGGGCGCGGGCAATCAGCCCCAGCATTTT.

V is TRBV2 and J is TRBJ2-1; D not certain. CDR3 size: 15 residues. Germline V gene sequence: CDR1 SNHLY, CDR2 FYNNEI. Trimming shortened V by 1 base and J by 4 bases, and 11 bases separated the two germline ends. The CDR3 here is CASSEVSPEYNEQFF. The CDR3 bases are TGTGCCAGCAGTGAAGTGTCACCTGAGTACAATGAGCAGTTCTTC.

The V and J genes are TRBV6-2 or TRBV6-3 and TRBJ1-6; no firm D call. CDR3 length equals 15 residues. Trimming removed 2 bases from V and 1 base from J, with 6 bases in between. Germline V CDR1 and CDR2: MNHEY, SVGEGT. The CDR3 reads CASSYDQSYNSPLHF. The CDR3 DNA reads TGTGCCAGCAGTTACGATCAGTCCTATAATTCACCCCTCCACTTT.

The V call is TRBV5-6, the J call TRBJ2-7, with TRBD1 matching over 7 bases. V shed 1 base, J shed 4 bases, and the junction held 8 bases outside the gene matches. The germline gives CDR1 SGHDT, CDR2 YYEEEE. The CDR3 has 15 residues. In DNA, the CDR3 is TGTGCCAGCAGCTTGCTCTTCACAGGGGCATACGAGCAGTACTTC. Translating it yields CASSLLFTGAYEQYF.

The V and J genes are TRBV2 and TRBJ1-1, with TRBD1 matching over 12 bases. The germline CDR1 and CDR2 sequences are SNHLY and FYNNEI. J lost 5 bases, V lost 4 bases, and 5 bases had no gene match. The CDR3 runs 15 residues. In DNA, the CDR3 is TGTGCCAGCAGTGGGCGGGACAGGGGGCTAACTGAAGCTTTCTTT. Translating it yields CASSGRDRGLTEAFF. Full variable domain (remainder filled in from reference TRBV2 and TRBJ1-1): EPEVTQTPSHQVTQMGQEVILRCVPISNHLYFYWYRQILGQKVEFLVSFYNNEISEKSEIFDDQFSVERPDGSNFTLKIRSTKLEDSAMYFCASSGRDRGLTEAFFGQGTRLTVV.

The genes are TRBV27 and TRBJ1-5; D may be TRBD1 (5 bases). V gave up 6 bases and J gave up 1 base, with 13 bases separating them. The germline V gene encodes CDR1 MNHEY and CDR2 SMNVEV (reference sequence). The CDR3 is 15 residues long. CDR3 in amino acids: CASRVNKGSNQPQHF. In DNA, the CDR3 is TGTGCCAGCAGGGTCAATAAGGGGAGCAATCAGCCCCAGCATTTT.

By sample fraction, this clone is medium-sized. The chain uses TRBV5-5 and TRBJ2-1; 7 bases align to TRBD2. The trim removed 2 bases at V and 9 bases at J, leaving 2 bases unmatched. Looked up from germline, CDR1 is SGHKS and CDR2 is YYEKEE (reference sequence). The CDR3 is 12 amino acids. The CDR3 bases are TGTGCCAGCAGCTTCACGGGAGGTGAGCAGTTCTTC. It codes for CASSFTGGEQFF. Full variable domain (rest looked up from reference TRBV5-5 and TRBJ2-1): DAGVTQSPTHLIKTRGQQVTLRCSPISGHKSVSWYQQVLGQGPQFIFQYYEKEERGRGNFPDRFSARQFPNYSSELNVNALLLGDSALYLCASSFTGGEQFFGPGTRLTVL.

This clone was observed once. The genes are TRBV6-5 and TRBJ2-3, with D unresolved. Germline assignment: CDR1 MNHEY and CDR2 SVGAGI. This CDR3 is built from 13 residues. Trimming removed 0 bases from V and 8 bases from J, with 9 bases in between. The CDR3 is CASSYSGSGTQYF. CDR3 bases: TGTGCCAGCAGTTACTCGGGCAGTGGTACGCAGTATTTT.

J is TRBJ2-3 and V is TRBV15; possible D gene TRBD2, 6 bases. Looked up from germline, CDR1 is LNHNV and CDR2 is YYDKDF (reference sequence). The V and J ends lost 3 bases and 3 bases respectively, with 10 bases between them. The CDR3 is 14 amino acids. The CDR3 bases are TGTGCCACCAGCAGGGGGGGTTTTACAGATACGCAGTATTTT. Amino acid sequence: CATSRGGFTDTQYF.

Written as DNA, the CDR3 is TGTGCCAGCAGTTACGGCAGGTCCTTTAATGGCTACACCTTC. Its translation: CASSYGRSFNGYTF. The chain combines TRBV6-2 or TRBV6-3 with TRBJ1-2; D call uncertain. The V end lost 2 bases, the J end lost 6 bases, and 13 bases lay between the germline ends. Germline V CDR1 and CDR2: MNHEY, SVGEGT. The CDR3 is made up of 14 amino acids.

The V and J genes are TRBV2 and TRBJ1-1, with D possibly being TRBD1 (5 bases). CDR1 SNHLY and CDR2 FYNNEI come from the germline V gene. Trimming removed 2 bases at V and 0 bases at J, with 7 bases between. This CDR3 is 14 amino acids long. The CDR3: CASSEQTVNTEAFF. CDR3 nucleotide sequence: TGTGCCAGCAGTGAACAGACAGTGAACACTGAAGCTTTCTTT. The full variable domain, completed using reference TRBV2 and TRBJ1-1, is EPEVTQTPSHQVTQMGQEVILRCVPISNHLYFYWYRQILGQKVEFLVSFYNNEISEKSEIFDDQFSVERPDGSNFTLKIRSTKLEDSAMYFCASSEQTVNTEAFFGQGTRLTVV.

V usage is TRBV9 and J usage is TRBJ1-2, with D unclear. Germline-derived CDR1 and CDR2 are SGDLS and YYNGEE. The length of the CDR3 is 16 residues. Between the trimmed V and J ends, which lost 3 bases and 5 bases, there was a span of 20 bases. For the CDR3, the DNA is TGTGCCAGCAGCGCCCGACTGTATTCGGGTTTATATGGCTACACCTTC. Protein product: CASSARLYSGLYGYTF. The complete variable domain, with remaining parts taken from reference TRBV9 and TRBJ1-2, reads DSGVTQTPKHLITATGQRVTLRCSPRSGDLSVYWYQQSLDQGLQFLIQYYNGEERAKGNILERFSAQQFPDLHSELNLSSLELGDSALYFCASSARLYSGLYGYTFGSGTRLTVV.

This clone appeared a few times. J is TRBJ1-1 and V is TRBV29-1, with a tentative D call TRBD1 (5 bases). The V end lost 5 bases, the J end lost 2 bases, and 12 bases lay between the germline ends. The CDR3 has 13 residues. Germline V gives CDR1 SQVTM, CDR2 ANQGSEA. DNA for the CDR3: TGCAGCGTTTCCACCGGGGGTAACACTGAAGCTTTCTTT. This encodes CSVSTGGNTEAFF.